The subject of this entry is one T cell receptor beta chain. The target antigen is unknown. In TCRdb, the reads were re-called with MiXCR into one record per CDR3 protein. The data contain fewer than 1,000,000 distinct CDR3 sequences, roughly 31% of them seen just once; the ten biggest clones take up around an eighth. The data were obtained in a study of T cell repertoires in cytomegalovirus infection. Study context: Selected CMV epitopes included recently identified HLA-C-restricted ones as well as well-studied HLA-B-restricted ones.

V gave up 5 bases and J gave up 7 bases; unmatched junction bases: 11. From germline, CDR1 is SEHNR and CDR2 FQNEAQ (reference sequence). This CDR3 is built from 16 residues. Study-wide results and caveats: The response measured ex vivo was dominated by TCR beta clonotypes (HLA-C-restricted and CMV-specific). People with CMV and the relevant HLA were identified by cumulative public TCR beta family frequency.

Sequences were derived from cultured CD8+ T cells from PBMCs, sampled from culture after CMV antigen stimulation. This sequence was found in a human donor in good health (CMV status not recorded). Some clones in this sample may be carry-over from other donors' samples. This sequence joins TRBV7-9 and TRBJ2-4; 10 positions match TRBD1. This CDR3 reads CASSPHTGTGVNIQYF. CDR3 bases: TGTGCCAGCAGCCCCCACACCGGGACAGGGGTCAACATTCAGTACTTC.